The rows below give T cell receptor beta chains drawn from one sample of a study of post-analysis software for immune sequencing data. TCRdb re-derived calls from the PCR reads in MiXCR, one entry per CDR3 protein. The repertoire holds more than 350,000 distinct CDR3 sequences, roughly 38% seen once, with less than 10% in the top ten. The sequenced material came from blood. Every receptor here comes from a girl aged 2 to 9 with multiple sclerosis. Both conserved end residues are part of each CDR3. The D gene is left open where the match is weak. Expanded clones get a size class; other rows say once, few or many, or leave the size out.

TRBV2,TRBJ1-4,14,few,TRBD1,TGTGCCAGCAGGATAGACAGGGTCGATGAAAAACTGTTTTTT,CASRIDRVDEKLFF
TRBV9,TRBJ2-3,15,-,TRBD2,TGTGCCAGCAGTGTGGCTAGCGGAGCGCAAGATACGCAGTATTTT,CASSVASGAQDTQYF
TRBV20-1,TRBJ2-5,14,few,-,TGCAGTGCTAGATTCGTGGGGTACCAAGAGACCCAGTACTTC,CSARFVGYQETQYF
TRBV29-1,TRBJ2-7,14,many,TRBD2,TGCAGCGTTGGATCTAGCGGGAGATGGTACGAGCAGTACTTC,CSVGSSGRWYEQYF
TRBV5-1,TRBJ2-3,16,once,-,TGCGCCAGCAGCTTGGGAAACTACGGCCCCACAGATACGCAGTATTTT,CASSLGNYGPTDTQYF
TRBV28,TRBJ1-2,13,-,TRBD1,TGTGCCAGCAGTAGACAGGGGAGGGATGGCTACACCTTC,CASSRQGRDGYTF
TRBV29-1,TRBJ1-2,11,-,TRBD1,TGCAGCACCGACAGGGATGCTGGCTACACCTTC,CSTDRDAGYTF
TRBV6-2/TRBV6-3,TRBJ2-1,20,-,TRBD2,TGTGCCAGCAGTTACTCTGGGTTGCTAGCGGGAGTGCAGAGGGACAATGAGCAGTTCTTC,CASSYSGLLAGVQRDNEQFF
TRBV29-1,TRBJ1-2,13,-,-,TGCAGCGTTCCTACAGGGAGTAACTATGGCTACACCTTC,CSVPTGSNYGYTF
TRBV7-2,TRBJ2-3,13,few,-,TGTGCCAGCAGCTTTCTCTTGAGCGAAACGCAGTATTTT,CASSFLLSETQYF
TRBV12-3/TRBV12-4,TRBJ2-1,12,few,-,TGTGCCAGCAGTATGGGACTCCTTGAGCAGTTCTTC,CASSMGLLEQFF
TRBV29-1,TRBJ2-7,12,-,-,TGCAGCGGTAGATCAGGGTCCTACGAGCAGTACTTC,CSGRSGSYEQYF
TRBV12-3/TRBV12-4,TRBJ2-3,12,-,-,TGTGCCAGCAGTTTCCACTCAGATACGCAGTATTTT,CASSFHSDTQYF
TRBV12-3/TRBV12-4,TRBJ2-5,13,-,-,TGTGCCAGCAGCAACCACGAGGGGGAGACCCAGTACTTC,CASSNHEGETQYF
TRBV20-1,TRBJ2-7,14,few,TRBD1,TGCAGTGCTGGAGAAGGGACAGGGGGTTACGAGCAGTACTTC,CSAGEGTGGYEQYF
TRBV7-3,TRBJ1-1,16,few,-,TGTGCCAGCAGCTTAATAGGGGGGTTCATGAACACTGAAGCTTTCTTT,CASSLIGGFMNTEAFF
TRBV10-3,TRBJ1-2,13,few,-,TGTGCCATCAGTGAGTCGGCAGACTATGGCTACACCTTC,CAISESADYGYTF
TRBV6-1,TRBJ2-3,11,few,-,TGTGCCAGCAGTGTTGGGGGTACGCAGTATTTT,CASSVGGTQYF
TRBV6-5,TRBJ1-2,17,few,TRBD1,TGTGCCAGCAGTTACTCGGTATTGGGACAGACTAACTATGGCTACACCTTC,CASSYSVLGQTNYGYTF
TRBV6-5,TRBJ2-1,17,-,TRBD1,TGTGCCAGCAGTTCAATGACAGGGATGGGCTCCTACAATGAGCAGTTCTTC,CASSSMTGMGSYNEQFF
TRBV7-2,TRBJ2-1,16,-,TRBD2,TGTGCCAGCAGTTTCCTAGCGGTCCGACAGTACAATGAGCAGTTCTTC,CASSFLAVRQYNEQFF
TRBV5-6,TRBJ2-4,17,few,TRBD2,TGTGCCAGCAGCTTCCTACTAGCGGGATTCGCCAAAAACATTCAGTACTTC,CASSFLLAGFAKNIQYF
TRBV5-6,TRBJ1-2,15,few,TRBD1,TGTGCCAGCACCATTCCAACTGACAGGGACTATGGCTACACCTTC,CASTIPTDRDYGYTF
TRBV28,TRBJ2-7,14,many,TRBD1,TGTGCCAGCAGCTTAGGGACAGGGGGCTACGAGCAGTACTTC,CASSLGTGGYEQYF
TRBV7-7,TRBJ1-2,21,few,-,TGTGCCAGCAGCTTACTCCCACACCCTAAACGGGGGGGCAACCCTAACTATGGCTACACCTTC,CASSLLPHPKRGGNPNYGYTF
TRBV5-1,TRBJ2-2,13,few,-,TGCGCCAGCAGCTTTAGGAACACCGGGGAGCTGTTTTTT,CASSFRNTGELFF
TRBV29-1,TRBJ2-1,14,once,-,TGCAGCGTTAACAGGGAACGGTCCTACAATGAACAGTTCTTC,CSVNRERSYNEQFF
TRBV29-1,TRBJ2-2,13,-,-,TGCAGCGTTGATGATGCAAACACCGGGGAGCTGTTTTTT,CSVDDANTGELFF
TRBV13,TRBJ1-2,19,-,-,TGTGCCAGCAGCACCCGAGAGTGGTATGGGGACACCTTTAACTATGGCTACACCTTC,CASSTREWYGDTFNYGYTF
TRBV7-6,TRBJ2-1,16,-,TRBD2,TGTGCCAGCAGCGATAAGCGGGGGAGATACGACAATGAGCAGTTCTTC,CASSDKRGRYDNEQFF
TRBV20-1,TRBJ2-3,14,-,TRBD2,TGCAGTGCTAGGCGCGGGGGGGCTGCAGATACGCAGTATTTT,CSARRGGAADTQYF
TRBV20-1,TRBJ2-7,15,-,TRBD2,TGCAGTGCTTTTAGCCCAGCGGGGGGAGCCTACGAGCAGTACTTC,CSAFSPAGGAYEQYF
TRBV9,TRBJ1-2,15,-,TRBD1,TGTGCCAGCAGCGCGCCTTCGGACAGGGGCTATGGCTACACCTTC,CASSAPSDRGYGYTF
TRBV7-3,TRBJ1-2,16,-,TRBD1,TGTGCCAGCAGCCAATCCATAGGGGGGACAGGGAATGGCTACACCTTC,CASSQSIGGTGNGYTF
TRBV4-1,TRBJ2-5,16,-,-,TGCGCCAGCAGCCAAGGGTCCCAGTTTTTACGGGCGACCCAGTACTTC,CASSQGSQFLRATQYF
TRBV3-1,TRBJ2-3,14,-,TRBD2,TGTGCCAGCAGCAAAAGCGGGGGGACAGATACGCAGTATTTT,CASSKSGGTDTQYF
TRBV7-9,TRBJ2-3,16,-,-,TGTGCCAGCAGCCCGCAGGGCCGGAGCGGTCCAGATACGCAGTATTTT,CASSPQGRSGPDTQYF
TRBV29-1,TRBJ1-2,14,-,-,TGCAGCGTTGCCCCGAGGACAGAGAAGTATGGCTACACCTTC,CSVAPRTEKYGYTF
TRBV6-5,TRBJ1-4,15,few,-,TGTGCCAGCAGTCTTTCTGGGAGAGAGGGTGAAAAACTGTTTTTT,CASSLSGREGEKLFF
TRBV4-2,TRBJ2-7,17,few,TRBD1,TGTGCCAGCAGCCAGAGCTTTCGAGGGGACAGAGACTACGAGCAGTACTTC,CASSQSFRGDRDYEQYF
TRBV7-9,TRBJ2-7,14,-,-,TGTGCCAGCGGCCCGACAGATTACTCCTACGAGCAGTACTTC,CASGPTDYSYEQYF
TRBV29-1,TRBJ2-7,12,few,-,TGCAGCGTTGAGGGCCCTGGCTACGAGCAGTACTTC,CSVEGPGYEQYF
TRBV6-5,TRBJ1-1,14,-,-,TGTGCCAGCAGTTACTCGAGTTCCGGATACGAAGCTTTCTTT,CASSYSSSGYEAFF
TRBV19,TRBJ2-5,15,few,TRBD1,TGTGCCAGTAGGGACAGGGGGCTGAACCAAGAGACCCAGTACTTC,CASRDRGLNQETQYF
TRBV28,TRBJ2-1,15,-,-,TGTGCCAGCAAACAGGACCAAACCCATTGGTATGAGCAGTTCTTC,CASKQDQTHWYEQFF
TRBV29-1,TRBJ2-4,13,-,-,TGCAGCGTTGAACCAGGGGCCAAAAACATTCAGTACTTC,CSVEPGAKNIQYF
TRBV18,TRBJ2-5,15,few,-,TGTGCCAGCTCACCACCGAACCCCGAGTCGGAGACCCAGTACTTC,CASSPPNPESETQYF
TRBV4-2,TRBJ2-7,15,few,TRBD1,TGTGCCAGCAGCCACTTGGACAGGGGATTCTTGGAGCAGTACTTC,CASSHLDRGFLEQYF
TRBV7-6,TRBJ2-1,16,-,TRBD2,TGTGCCAGCAGCTTAGGTGCTAGCGGGGGTTACAATGAGCAGTTCTTC,CASSLGASGGYNEQFF
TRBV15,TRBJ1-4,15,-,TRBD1,TGTGCCACCAGCAGAAAGACAGGGGGCGAAGAAAAACTGTTTTTT,CATSRKTGGEEKLFF
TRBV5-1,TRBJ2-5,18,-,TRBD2,TGCGCCAGCAGCTTCCAGCCACGGACTAGCGGGAACGGGGAGACCCAGTACTTC,CASSFQPRTSGNGETQYF
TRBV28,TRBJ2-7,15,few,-,TGTGCCAGCAGTCCCCCCCCCGCACACTCCTACGAGCAGTACTTC,CASSPPPAHSYEQYF
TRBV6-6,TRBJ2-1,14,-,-,TGTGCCAGCACCTGGGACCGGGACTACAATGAGCAGTTCTTC,CASTWDRDYNEQFF
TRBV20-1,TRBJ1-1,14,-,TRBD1,TGCAGTGCTAGAGCAGGGGGGGGGGACACTGAAGCTTTCTTT,CSARAGGGDTEAFF
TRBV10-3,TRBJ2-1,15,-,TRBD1,TGTGCCGTATCCGGGACAGGGCCCCTAAGGGGTGAGCAGTTCTTC,CAVSGTGPLRGEQFF